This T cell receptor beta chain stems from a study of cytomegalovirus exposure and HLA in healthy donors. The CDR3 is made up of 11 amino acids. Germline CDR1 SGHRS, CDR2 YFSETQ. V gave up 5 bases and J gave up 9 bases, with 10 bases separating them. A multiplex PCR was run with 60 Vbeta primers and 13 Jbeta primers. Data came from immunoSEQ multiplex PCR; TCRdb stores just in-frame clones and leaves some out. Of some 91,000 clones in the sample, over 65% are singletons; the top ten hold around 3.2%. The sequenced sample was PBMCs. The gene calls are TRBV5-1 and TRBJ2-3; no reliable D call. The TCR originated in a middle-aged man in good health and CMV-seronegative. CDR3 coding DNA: TGCGCCAGCAGTTATCTAGACACGCAGTATTTT. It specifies CASSYLDTQYF.